The 11 T cell receptor beta chains given below trace back to one sample, sequenced in a study of CD8 T cells in Susac syndrome. Reverse transcription of roughly 0.5 to 1 ug RNA was carried out with random hexamers. One entry per CDR3 protein results from TCRdb running MiXCR on the immunoSEQ multiplex PCR reads. The table records fewer than 90,000 distinct CDR3 sequences, about 94% of them present only once. Sequencing input: CD8+ T cells from PBMCs. The receptor set was obtained from a human donor with Susac syndrome.

The chain joins TRBV7-8 to TRBJ1-6, with a weak D call TRBD1 (6 bases). The CDR3 has 16 residues. Germline loops: CDR1 SGHVS, CDR2 FQNEAQ. Trimming took off 4 bases at V and 2 bases at J, with 12 bases between the two ends. The CDR3 loop is CASSSGHRTYNSPLHF. CDR3 nucleotides: TGTGCCAGCAGCTCGGGACATAGAACCTATAATTCACCCCTCCACTTT.

The gene calls are TRBV19 and TRBJ1-5; D possibly corresponds to TRBD1 (5 bases). Germline CDR1 is LNHDA and CDR2 is SQIVND (reference sequence). V shed 5 bases and J shed 4 bases, with 15 bases lying between them. The CDR3 contains 15 residues. CDR3 protein: CASSLQGGANQPQHF. In DNA, the CDR3 is TGTGCCAGTAGTCTCCAGGGTGGTGCGAATCAGCCCCAGCATTTT.

The rearrangement joins TRBV27 to TRBJ1-4; unclear D gene. The CDR3 runs 15 residues. Trimming removed 2 bases at V and 0 bases at J, with 7 bases between. Germline values: CDR1 MNHEY, CDR2 SMNVEV (reference sequence). The CDR3 nucleotides read TGTGCCAGCAGTTTACAGTACACAACTAATGAAAAACTGTTTTTT. Residues: CASSLQYTTNEKLFF.

The V gene is TRBV20-1, the J gene TRBJ1-2; perhaps TRBD1 as D (6 bases). This CDR3 is built from 14 residues. Germline CDR1 DFQATT, CDR2 SNEGSKA (reference sequence). V was cut by 4 bases and J by 2 bases, with 14 bases left in between. The CDR3 DNA sequence: TGCAGTGCTAAGGCCAGGGGCCCCAACTATGGCTACACCTTC. It specifies CSAKARGPNYGYTF.

The rearrangement uses TRBV6-2 or TRBV6-3 and TRBJ2-1, with D possibly being TRBD1 or TRBD2 (5 bases each). CDR1 and CDR2 from the germline V gene are MNHEY and SVGEGT. This CDR3 has 16 residues. The V end was cut by 5 bases, the J end by 9 bases, with 23 bases between. In nucleotides, the CDR3 is TGTGCCAGCAGTCTCTATCTAGCCCCCGGGGCGGGTGAGCAGTTCTTC. Translated: CASSLYLAPGAGEQFF.

The genes are TRBV19 and TRBJ2-1, with 10 bases fitting TRBD2. With V trimmed by 0 bases and J by 3 bases, 2 bases remained unmatched. This CDR3 is built from 16 residues. Germline CDR1 reads LNHDA; CDR2 reads SQIVND (reference sequence). The CDR3 spells CASSIDTSGDYNEQFF. CDR3 sequence (DNA): TGTGCCAGTAGTATAGATACTAGCGGGGACTACAATGAGCAGTTCTTC. The variable domain in full, with the rest retrieved from reference TRBV19 and TRBJ2-1, is DGGITQSPKYLFRKEGQNVTLSCEQNLNHDAMYWYRQDPGQGLRLIYYSQIVNDFQKGDIAEGYSVSREKKESFPLTVTSAQKNPTAFYLCASSIDTSGDYNEQFFGPGTRLTVL.

The rearrangement uses TRBV20-1 and TRBJ2-7; the match to TRBD1 covers 8 bases. This CDR3 has 16 amino acids. CDR1 and CDR2 (germline): DFQATT, SNEGSKA (reference sequence). V trimming: 5 bases; J trimming: 6 bases; junction bases outside the gene matches: 18. Written as DNA, the CDR3 is TGCAGTGCTGGAGGGGGACAGGCCCCCCCGTTGAGCGAGCAGTACTTC. Protein sequence: CSAGGGQAPPLSEQYF.

The chain uses TRBV30 and TRBJ1-5, with 10 bases matching TRBD1. V was clipped by 4 bases and J by 3 bases; unmatched bases: 6. CDR3 length: 15 amino acids. From germline, CDR1 is GTSNPN and CDR2 SVGIG (reference sequence). The CDR3: CAWNAGQGYNQPQHF. CDR3 bases: TGTGCCTGGAATGCGGGACAGGGGTACAATCAGCCCCAGCATTTT.

This clonotype turned up a few times. The chain combines TRBV2 with TRBJ2-7, with D possibly TRBD1 on 5 matching bases. V dropped 7 bases and J dropped 4 bases, with 11 bases sitting between them. CDR1 is SNHLY, CDR2 FYNNEI, per germline. This CDR3 has 12 amino acids. CDR3: CASKGSPYEQYF. For the CDR3, the DNA is TGTGCCAGCAAGGGGTCCCCGTACGAGCAGTACTTC.

This chain connects TRBV13 to TRBJ2-1, with a possible D match to TRBD2 (6 bases). Trimming pared 1 base from V and 8 bases from J, leaving 9 bases between. Per the germline V gene, CDR1 is PRHDT and CDR2 is FYEKMQ (reference sequence). The CDR3 is 13 amino acids. In nucleotides, the CDR3 is TGTGCCAGCAGCTTAGAGCGGGCCGATGAGCAGTTCTTC. It yields the protein CASSLERADEQFF. Complete variable domain (other parts from reference TRBV13 and TRBJ2-1): AAGVIQSPRHLIKEKRETATLKCYPIPRHDTVYWYQQGPGQDPQFLISFYEKMQSDKGSIPDRFSAQQFSDYHSELNMSSLELGDSALYFCASSLERADEQFFGPGTRLTVL.

Points on this clonotype: One end of the junction fails to match germline, which may point to a read error. The chain combines TRBV12-3 or TRBV12-4 with TRBJ2-6; 7 positions match TRBD1. This CDR3 contains 18 residues. The CDR3 reads CASSNWLGQLEGVNVLTF. DNA of the CDR3: TGTGCCAGCAGTAATTGGTTGGGACAGCTCGAGGGGGTCAACGTCCTGACTTTC.